This T cell receptor beta chain comes out of a study of radiation and T cells in renal cell carcinoma. V was shortened by 0 bases and J by 4 bases, with 9 bases between the two germline ends. Germline V CDR1 and CDR2: GTSNPN, SVGIG (reference sequence). The CDR3 is 13 residues long. The sample's time point: blood 2 weeks post-SBRT. As to treatment: 15 Gy SBRT to primary tumor, nephrectomy 4 weeks later. Sequencing used immunoSEQ multiplex PCR; TCRdb keeps in-frame clones, though not all of them. The sample yields around 130,000 clones, around nine tenths seen once. The sequence was obtained from a woman in her 70s with renal cell carcinoma. This chain links TRBV30 with TRBJ2-5; maybe TRBD1 (6 bases). Sample: blood, taken from a patient whose treatment included radiotherapy and nephrectomy. CDR3 loop: CAWSVARGETQYF. In DNA, the CDR3 is TGTGCCTGGAGTGTAGCCAGGGGAGAGACCCAGTACTTC.